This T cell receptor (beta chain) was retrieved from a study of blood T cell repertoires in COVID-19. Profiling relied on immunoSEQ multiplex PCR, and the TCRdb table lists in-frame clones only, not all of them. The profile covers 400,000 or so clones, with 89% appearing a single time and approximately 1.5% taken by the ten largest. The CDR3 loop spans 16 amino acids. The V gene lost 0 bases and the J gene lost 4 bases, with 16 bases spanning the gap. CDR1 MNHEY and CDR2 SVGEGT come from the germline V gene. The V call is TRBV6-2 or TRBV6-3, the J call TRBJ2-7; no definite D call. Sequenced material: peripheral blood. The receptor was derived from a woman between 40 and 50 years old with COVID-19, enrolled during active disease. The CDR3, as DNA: TGTGCCAGCAGTTACTCGGGCAATGGTGCTGTGTACGAGCAGTACTTC. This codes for CASSYSGNGAVYEQYF.